This T cell receptor beta chain was recovered during a study of long-term antiretroviral therapy in people with HIV. From germline, CDR1 is SGHTA and CDR2 FQGNSA. Trimming left V 6 bases short and J 0 bases short, with 10 bases between. The CDR3 runs to 14 residues. Every participant with HIV received treatment in the United States. The run of the v3.0 immunoSEQ assay was at survey level. Here immunoSEQ multiplex PCR was the method, and the copy in TCRdb shows in-frame clones only, minus some. Among 20,000 or so clones listed, about four fifths were seen once. This receptor was taken from a man younger than 35 with HIV. This chain links TRBV7-2 with TRBJ2-3, with D perhaps TRBD2 (5 bases). The material sequenced was unsorted PBMCs, taken at the start of antiretroviral therapy, before treatment. The CDR3 DNA is TGTGCCAGCAGTCCCCAGCGGAGCACAGATACGCAGTATTTT. This sequence encodes CASSPQRSTDTQYF.